This T cell receptor beta chain was captured in a study of beta chain features in type 1 diabetes. TCRB transcripts that were expressed got sequenced, as all of the isolated RNA had been reverse transcribed. Method: immunoSEQ multiplex PCR; TCRdb's copy keeps in-frame clones and lacks some. The table has about 250,000 clones, around an eighth seen once. Germline CDR1 SGHRS, CDR2 YFSETQ. V was clipped by 7 bases and J by 5 bases; unmatched bases: 7. The CDR3 runs 14 residues. This clone was observed a single time. This receptor was identified in a woman aged 40 to 50 in good health. The chain has TRBV5-1 and TRBJ2-7; TRBD1 agrees at 12 bases. The sample taken for sequencing was naive CD4+ T cells from blood. CDR3 in DNA: TGCGCCAGCCCGCCGGGACAGGGGGCACACGAGCAGTACTTC. It is translated as CASPPGQGAHEQYF.